These T cell receptor beta chains were read from a single sample in a study of shared clonotypes between healthy human individuals. TCRdb's table, derived via immunoSEQ multiplex PCR, lists solely in-frame clones and lacks some. The table lists under 650,000 clones, less than 96% of them singletons. Input material: naive CD4+ T cells sorted from blood. These receptors came from a woman aged 25 to 39 in good health. CDR3s include the opening cysteine and the closing phenylalanine or tryptophan. The D gene is left open where the match is weak. Clone size is stated in some rows and not others, as once, few, many or a class when expanded.

j_gene,v_gene,len,abundance,d_gene,CDR3nt,CDR3aa
TRBJ1-2,TRBV6-1,13,NA,TRBD1,TGTGCCAGTCTTCCGGGACAGGTCTATGGCTACACCTTC,CASLPGQVYGYTF
TRBJ1-4,TRBV19,12,NA,NA,TGTGCCAGTAGTCCCCAGGATGAAAAACTGTTTTTT,CASSPQDEKLFF
TRBJ2-7,TRBV5-4,14,NA,NA,TGTGCCAGCAGCTTGACGGACACCCACTACGAGCAGTACTTC,CASSLTDTHYEQYF
TRBJ1-3,TRBV18,16,NA,NA,TGTGCCAGCTCACCGGGACAAACGAACTCTGGAAACACCATATATTTT,CASSPGQTNSGNTIYF
TRBJ2-1,TRBV15,12,NA,NA,TGTGCCACCAGCAGAGATTTTTGGGAGCAGTTCTTC,CATSRDFWEQFF
TRBJ2-1,TRBV6-5,15,NA,TRBD1,TGTGCCAGCAGTTACGACAGGGGGTTTTACAATGAGCAGTTCTTC,CASSYDRGFYNEQFF
TRBJ1-4,TRBV2,15,NA,NA,TGTGCCAGCAGTGAGGAAGGGGCAACTAATGAAAAACTGTTTTTT,CASSEEGATNEKLFF
TRBJ2-7,TRBV5-1,15,NA,NA,TGCGCCAGCAGTAGAGGGGACCCCCTCTCCTACGAGCAGTACTTC,CASSRGDPLSYEQYF
TRBJ1-1,TRBV5-1,15,NA,NA,TGCGCCAGCCAGGGGATAACGTCAATGAACACTGAAGCTTTCTTT,CASQGITSMNTEAFF
TRBJ2-7,TRBV6-5,14,NA,NA,TGTGCCAGCAGTAGAGGGGTGGATAGGTACGAGCAGTACTTC,CASSRGVDRYEQYF
TRBJ2-1,TRBV11-1,17,once,TRBD2,TGTGCCAGCAGCCCCCGGGGGGGACTAGCGACCAACAATGAGCAGTTCTTC,CASSPRGGLATNNEQFF
TRBJ1-1,TRBV2,16,NA,NA,TGTGCCAGCAGTCTACGGACAGAAGTTATGAACACTGAAGCTTTCTTT,CASSLRTEVMNTEAFF
TRBJ2-7,TRBV5-1,16,NA,NA,TGCGCCAGCAGCTTGGAGGCGTCAGCACCCCCGAGGTGGCAGTACTTC,CASSLEASAPPRWQYF
TRBJ2-7,TRBV7-3,14,NA,NA,TGTGCCAGCAGCCCCGCGAGCGGTCCCTACGAGCAGTACTTC,CASSPASGPYEQYF
TRBJ1-2,TRBV10-1,13,NA,NA,TGCGCCAGCAGTGAACGGGGGAACTATGGCTACACCTTC,CASSERGNYGYTF
TRBJ2-5,TRBV9,16,NA,NA,TGTGCCAGCAGCGTAGGTTCAGGAATGATTCAAGAGACCCAGTACTTC,CASSVGSGMIQETQYF
TRBJ2-7,TRBV6-1,13,once,NA,TGTGCCAGCAGCGACGACGGTACCTACGAGCAGTACTTC,CASSDDGTYEQYF
TRBJ1-2,TRBV18,16,NA,NA,TGTGCCAGCTCACCACTCTCCCCAGCGTCCGACTATGGCTACACCTTC,CASSPLSPASDYGYTF
TRBJ1-1,TRBV5-3,13,NA,NA,TGTGCCAGAAGCCTCCAAAAGAACACTGAAGCTTTCTTT,CARSLQKNTEAFF
TRBJ2-5,TRBV10-1,13,NA,NA,TGCGCCAGCTCGGGGACTGAAGGAGAGACCCAGTACTTC,CASSGTEGETQYF
TRBJ2-5,TRBV6-6,15,NA,TRBD1,TGTGCCAGCGGTCTCGGACAGGGAGAGCAAGAGACCCAGTACTTC,CASGLGQGEQETQYF
TRBJ2-3,TRBV25-1,16,NA,TRBD2,TGTGCCAGCAGTGAATTGCTAGCGGGAGGGGGGGATACGCAGTATTTT,CASSELLAGGGDTQYF
TRBJ2-3,TRBV19,17,NA,TRBD2,TGTGCCAGTAGTATAGATTGGGCGGGAGGGCCATCAGATACGCAGTATTTT,CASSIDWAGGPSDTQYF
TRBJ2-7,TRBV12-5,17,NA,NA,TGTGCTAGTCACTGCCGCTATCTTCGGACGGAGACCTACGAGCAGTACTTC,CASHCRYLRTETYEQYF
TRBJ2-7,TRBV14,20,NA,TRBD2,TGTGCCAGCAGCCCAGGCGGCAACCTGGGACTAGCGGGAGGCAACCACGAGCAGTACTTC,CASSPGGNLGLAGGNHEQYF
TRBJ2-3,TRBV29-1,15,NA,TRBD1,TGCAGCGTTGAACTAGAGGGACAGTCCACAGATACGCAGTATTTT,CSVELEGQSTDTQYF
TRBJ2-2,TRBV7-9,14,NA,NA,TGTGCCAGCAGCTTTCTAAGTGGGACCGGGGAGCTGTTTTTT,CASSFLSGTGELFF
TRBJ2-3,TRBV28,16,NA,TRBD1,TGTGCCAGCAGAAGGGACAGGGAGGTTGGCACAGATACGCAGTATTTT,CASRRDREVGTDTQYF
TRBJ1-4,TRBV11-2,15,NA,TRBD1,TGTGCCAGCAGCCACTCCGGGACAGGGAAAGAAAAACTGTTTTTT,CASSHSGTGKEKLFF
TRBJ2-1,TRBV7-2,16,NA,NA,TGTGCCAGCAGCTCCCCCCACGGGCGATCCTACAATGAGCAGTTCTTC,CASSSPHGRSYNEQFF
TRBJ2-2,TRBV27,15,NA,TRBD1,TGTGCCAGCAGTCGGACAGGGTGGAACACCGGGGAGCTGTTTTTT,CASSRTGWNTGELFF
TRBJ2-1,TRBV19,16,NA,TRBD1,TGTGCCAGTAGTAGGCCCGAACAGGGGAATTACAATGAGCAGTTCTTC,CASSRPEQGNYNEQFF
TRBJ2-7,TRBV29-1,13,NA,NA,TGCAGCGTTGATTCGTTGGGGAGACGCGAGCAGTACTTC,CSVDSLGRREQYF
TRBJ2-3,TRBV29-1,14,NA,TRBD2,TGCAGCGCGCAGGGCGGGAGCGGCACAGATACGCAGTATTTT,CSAQGGSGTDTQYF
TRBJ2-5,TRBV10-3,12,NA,NA,TGTGCCATCAGTGGGGGGGAAGAGACCCAGTACTTC,CAISGGEETQYF
TRBJ1-1,TRBV7-2,13,NA,NA,TGTGCCAGCAGCTTTCACCTGAGCGTGGAAGCTTTCTTT,CASSFHLSVEAFF
TRBJ1-4,TRBV5-1,15,NA,NA,TGCGCCAGCAGCTTGGGGGTGGGGACTAATGAAAAACTGTTTTTT,CASSLGVGTNEKLFF
TRBJ1-3,TRBV6-1,14,NA,NA,TGTGCCAGCAGATCAGGGAACTCTGGAAACACCATATATTTT,CASRSGNSGNTIYF
TRBJ2-5,TRBV6-5,12,NA,NA,TGTGCCAGCAGTTCCAGACAGAAGACCCAGTACTTC,CASSSRQKTQYF
TRBJ2-6,TRBV28,15,NA,NA,TGTGCCAGCAGTTCGTCCTTCTCTGGGGCCAACGTCCTGACTTTC,CASSSSFSGANVLTF